A single sample gave rise to the 27 T cell receptor beta chains below, sequenced in a study of CD8 T cells in ankylosing spondylitis. TCRdb ran MiXCR on the 5' RACE reads and lists one entry per CDR3 protein. The repertoire has 200,000 to 250,000 distinct CDR3 sequences, around 25% of them found once; the top ten carry 5% to 7.5%. Sequences were obtained from blood, either unsorted or a sorted T cell fraction (not recorded which). The receptors were sampled from a male donor with ankylosing spondylitis or in good health (not recorded which).

The sample holds one count of this clonotype. The rearrangement uses TRBV15 and TRBJ2-3; TRBD2 is a possible D gene (5 bases). V was trimmed by 7 bases and J by 0 bases, leaving 8 bases between them. From germline, CDR1 is LNHNV and CDR2 YYDKDF (reference sequence). The CDR3 is 13 amino acids. The CDR3, as DNA: TGTGCCACCAAAGCGGAAAGCACAGATACGCAGTATTTT. Translation gives CATKAESTDTQYF.

The J gene is TRBJ2-5, the V gene TRBV10-3, with D perhaps TRBD1 (6 bases). V dropped 9 bases and J dropped 4 bases, with 12 bases sitting between them. The germline gives CDR1 ENHRY, CDR2 SYGVKD. The CDR3 has 12 residues. The CDR3 sequence is CAIKQGGETQYF. CDR3 nucleotides: TGTGCCATTAAACAGGGTGGAGAGACCCAGTACTTC.

The chain uses TRBV20-1 and TRBJ2-7; 8 nucleotides match TRBD2. Germline assignment: CDR1 DFQATT and CDR2 SNEGSKA (reference sequence). The CDR3 length is 15 residues. Trimming took 0 bases from V and 3 from J; bases not matched to a gene: 7. The DNA of the CDR3 is TGCAGTGCTAGAGATCTAAGCGGGAGCCTCTACGAGCAGTACTTC. Translating it yields CSARDLSGSLYEQYF.

This clonotype occurred many times. The chain employs TRBV12-3 or TRBV12-4 and TRBJ1-5; D perhaps matches TRBD1 (5 bases). The CDR3 is 15 residues long. The V end was cut by 5 bases, the J end by 1 base, with 12 bases between. CDR3: CASSLMTASNQPQHF. CDR3 nucleotide sequence: TGTGCCAGCAGTCTGATGACAGCCAGCAATCAGCCCCAGCATTTT.

This clonotype was picked up many times. The J gene is TRBJ2-5, the V gene TRBV20-1, with D perhaps TRBD2 (6 bases). Germline V CDR1 and CDR2: DFQATT, SNEGSKA (reference sequence). V was clipped by 6 bases and J by 2 bases, with 19 bases between them. There are 15 residues in the CDR3. The CDR3 DNA sequence: TGCAGTGCCAACTACCTCGGGAGACCTCAAGAGACCCAGTACTTC. Its protein product is CSANYLGRPQETQYF.

This clonotype has only a few counts. V usage is TRBV29-1 and J usage is TRBJ2-1, with 12 bases fitting TRBD2. CDR1 and CDR2 (germline): SQVTM, ANQGSEA. Germline trimming cut 7 bases from V and 6 bases from J; bases unmatched to any gene: 13. This CDR3 has 16 amino acids. The CDR3: CSARSPSGRVFNEQFF. CDR3 nucleotide sequence: TGCAGCGCCAGATCTCCTAGCGGGAGGGTTTTCAATGAGCAGTTCTTC.

The table lists this clonotype with a few counts. This chain joins TRBV29-1 and TRBJ2-5; TRBD2 aligns across 10 bases. Germline CDR1 SQVTM, CDR2 ANQGSEA. The CDR3 loop spans 13 amino acids. Trimming at V came to 7 bases and at J to 6 bases, leaving 8 bases not matched to a gene. This CDR3 reads CSGSSGRLKTQYF. The CDR3 nucleotides read TGCAGCGGTTCTAGCGGGAGATTGAAGACCCAGTACTTC. The full variable domain, with the rest looked up from reference TRBV29-1 and TRBJ2-5, is SAVISQKPSRDICQRGTSLTIQCQVDSQVTMMFWYRQQPGQSLTLIATANQGSEATYESGFVIDKFPISRPNLTFSTLTVSNMSPEDSSIYLCSGSSGRLKTQYFGPGTRLLVL.

V is TRBV20-1 and J is TRBJ2-5, with 11 bases matching TRBD1. The V and J ends lost 1 base and 5 bases, in that order; junction bases with no gene match: 6. There are 15 residues in the CDR3. The germline gives CDR1 DFQATT, CDR2 SNEGSKA (reference sequence). In DNA form, the CDR3 reads TGCAGTGCTAGAGGCGGACAGGGGGCAGGGGAGACCCAGTACTTC. Protein sequence: CSARGGQGAGETQYF.

Many counts were recorded for this clonotype. The CDR3 DNA reads TGTGCCACCAGCAGAGATAGGGGATCTGGGGGTTCGCAGTTCTTC. Its translation: CATSRDRGSGGSQFF. The V call is TRBV15, the J call TRBJ2-1; D may be TRBD1 or TRBD2 (5 bases each). CDR3 length: 15 amino acids. V gave up 0 bases and J gave up 12 bases, with 18 bases separating them. Germline CDR1 LNHNV, CDR2 YYDKDF (reference sequence).

This chain joins TRBV29-1 and TRBJ2-1; 7 positions agree with TRBD2. Trimming took 3 bases from V and 4 from J; bases not matched to a gene: 12. The germline CDR1 and CDR2 sequences are SQVTM and ANQGSEA. There are 16 residues in the CDR3. This chain's CDR3 is CSVEGEGGKEYNEQFF. The DNA of the CDR3 is TGCAGCGTTGAGGGGGAGGGCGGCAAAGAATACAATGAGCAGTTCTTC.

This clonotype has at least ten counts. CDR3 sequence reads: CASSFPERERYNEQFF. CDR3 in DNA: TGCGCCAGCAGCTTTCCGGAGCGGGAGCGCTACAATGAGCAGTTCTTC. The chain couples TRBV5-1 to TRBJ2-1; 8 bases align to TRBD2. V lost 2 bases to trimming and J lost 3 bases; unmatched junction nucleotides: 7. The germline CDR1 and CDR2 sequences are SGHRS and YFSETQ. This CDR3 contains 16 residues.

This clonotype was seen repeatedly, ten times or more. The chain joins TRBV7-6 to TRBJ2-7; D perhaps matches TRBD2 (5 bases). Germline V lookup: CDR1 SGHVS, CDR2 FNYEAQ. V was trimmed by 4 bases and J by 1 base, leaving 26 bases between them. This CDR3 has 19 amino acids. The CDR3 DNA follows: TGTGCCAGCAGCTCCACGCCACCCTCAAAGGCGGGCGTTTCCTACGAGCAGTACTTC. It translates to CASSSTPPSKAGVSYEQYF.

V gene TRBV2 combines with J gene TRBJ1-5, with a weak D call TRBD1 (5 bases). Germline lookup yields CDR1 SNHLY and CDR2 FYNNEI. Trimming left V 6 bases short and J 3 bases short, with 21 bases between. The CDR3 loop spans 17 amino acids. CDR3 residues: CASRPRRGDGSNQPQHF. The CDR3, as DNA: TGTGCCAGCAGGCCTAGAAGAGGGGACGGCTCCAATCAGCCCCAGCATTTT.

A remark on this clonotype: A much larger clone differs by one base, so this may be a read error. This chain joins TRBV18 and TRBJ2-5, with D tentatively TRBD1 (5 bases). Germline assignment: CDR1 KGHSH and CDR2 LQKENI. The CDR3 contains 13 residues. The CDR3 DNA reads TGTGCCAGCTCACCACGGGGCGAAGAGAGCCAGTACTTC. It yields the protein CASSPRGEESQYF. Full variable domain (remainder filled in from reference TRBV18 and TRBJ2-5): NAGVMQNPRHLVRRRGQEARLRCSPMKGHSHVYWYRQLPEEGLKFMVYLQKENIIDESGMPKERFSAEFPKEGPSILRIQQVVRGDSAAYFCASSPRGEESQYFGPGTRLLVL.

The chain has TRBV5-1 and TRBJ2-7, with D possibly being TRBD1 (6 bases). The V gene lost 0 bases and the J gene lost 2 bases, with 9 bases spanning the gap. Germline-derived CDR1 and CDR2 are SGHRS and YFSETQ. The CDR3 loop spans 14 amino acids. DNA for the CDR3: TGCGCCAGCAGCTTGGACAGGGTCACCTACGAGCAGTACTTC. Its translation is CASSLDRVTYEQYF.

The genes are TRBV20-1 and TRBJ2-3, with 8 bases matching TRBD2. This CDR3 spans 13 amino acids. J lost 7 bases, V lost 3 bases, and 6 bases had no gene match. Germline lookup yields CDR1 DFQATT and CDR2 SNEGSKA (reference sequence). CDR3 DNA sequence: TGCAGTGCTAGCAGCGGGAGCTCAAATACGCAGTATTTT. This sequence encodes CSASSGSSNTQYF.

This clonotype was recorded many times. The V gene is TRBV5-1, the J gene TRBJ1-1; unclear D gene. CDR3 length equals 14 residues. From germline, CDR1 is SGHRS and CDR2 YFSETQ. Trimming took 0 bases from V and 6 from J, leaving 12 bases between them. In DNA, the CDR3 is TGCGCCAGCAGCTTGGTGTATGAGGCCCCTGAAGCTTTCTTT. Its translation is CASSLVYEAPEAFF.

Ten or more counts support this clonotype. The chain uses TRBV10-3 and TRBJ1-1; D may be TRBD1 (5 bases). From germline, CDR1 is ENHRY and CDR2 SYGVKD. The V and J ends lost 6 bases and 6 bases respectively, with 17 bases between them. The CDR3 runs to 14 residues. CDR3: CAISKQGREAEAFF. The CDR3 bases are TGTGCCATCAGCAAGCAGGGTCGAGAGGCTGAAGCTTTCTTT.

The rearrangement links TRBV5-5 to TRBJ2-7, with TRBD1 identical over 7 bases. CDR1 and CDR2 from the germline V gene are SGHKS and YYEKEE (reference sequence). The CDR3 runs to 14 residues. V dropped 5 bases and J dropped 2; count of bases not matched to a gene: 7. The CDR3 DNA follows: TGTGCCAGCAGGGCCGGACAGGCGACCTACGAGCAGTACTTC. This encodes CASRAGQATYEQYF.

The V call is TRBV20-1, the J call TRBJ1-6; 8 bases agree with TRBD1. J lost 9 bases, V lost 3 bases, and 10 bases had no gene match. The CDR3 runs 15 residues. Per germline, CDR1 DFQATT and CDR2 SNEGSKA (reference sequence). Written as DNA, the CDR3 is TGCAGTGCTAGTCACGGAACAGGGGGGAGTTCACCCCTCCACTTT. Translating gives CSASHGTGGSSPLHF.

Many counts were recorded for this clonotype. The chain couples TRBV9 to TRBJ2-1; 10 positions agree with TRBD2. Trimming took 4 bases from V and 4 from J; bases not matched to a gene: 5. Germline CDR1 and CDR2: SGDLS and YYNGEE. CDR3 length: 15 residues. The CDR3 nucleotides are TGTGCCAGCAGCCCAACTAGCGGGAATTACAATGAGCAGTTCTTC. It specifies CASSPTSGNYNEQFF.

For the CDR3, the DNA is TGCAGTGCTAGTGGTGGTTACCGTTCCTACAATGAGCAGTTCTTC. Its translation: CSASGGYRSYNEQFF. The chain combines TRBV20-1 with TRBJ2-1; D is unresolved. The CDR3 is 15 amino acids. V shed 3 bases and J shed 1 base, with 13 bases lying between them. Germline CDR1 reads DFQATT; CDR2 reads SNEGSKA (reference sequence).

This clonotype was seen a few times. The V call is TRBV20-1, the J call TRBJ1-6; 9 bases fit TRBD1. The CDR3 length is 13 residues. The germline gives CDR1 DFQATT, CDR2 SNEGSKA (reference sequence). V shed 3 bases, J shed 8 bases, and the junction held 2 bases outside the gene matches. In DNA form, the CDR3 reads TGCAGTGCTAGGGGGGACAGGGATTCACCCCTCCACTTT. It yields the protein CSARGDRDSPLHF.

This chain connects TRBV7-2 to TRBJ2-3; maybe TRBD2 (5 bases). This CDR3 contains 16 residues. V was trimmed by 2 bases and J by 1 base, leaving 13 bases between them. The germline CDR1 and CDR2 sequences are SGHTA and FQGNSA. The CDR3 is CASSLRPLAGTDTQYF. The CDR3 DNA reads TGTGCCAGCAGCTTACGGCCGCTAGCTGGCACAGATACGCAGTATTTT.

This clonotype came up a few times. The chain carries TRBV20-1 and TRBJ2-7, with D possibly called TRBD1 or TRBD2 (5 bases each). In germline, CDR1 is DFQATT, CDR2 SNEGSKA (reference sequence). The CDR3 is made up of 12 amino acids. CDR3 DNA sequence: TGCGGGGGAAGGACGGGAACCTACGAGCAGTACTTC. Amino acid sequence: CGGRTGTYEQYF.

Ten or more counts support this clonotype. The V and J genes are TRBV7-2 and TRBJ2-1; D gene ambiguous. Trimming cost V 3 bases and J 4 bases, with 7 bases left between them. The germline gives CDR1 SGHTA, CDR2 FQGNSA. This CDR3 comprises 13 residues. The chain's CDR3 is CASSFGRYNEQFF. In nucleotides, the CDR3 is TGTGCCAGCAGCTTTGGACGGTACAATGAGCAGTTCTTC.

This clonotype was observed at least ten times. The V gene is TRBV20-1, the J gene TRBJ2-3; D unclear. CDR3 length: 15 residues. The germline CDR1 and CDR2 sequences are DFQATT and SNEGSKA (reference sequence). With 0 bases removed from V and 2 bases from J, the gap between germline ends came to 12 bases. The CDR3 loop reads CSARDPVSITDTQYF. The CDR3 DNA reads TGCAGTGCTAGAGATCCCGTCAGCATCACAGATACGCAGTATTTT.